This T cell receptor beta chain comes out of a study of CD8+CD57+ T cells in acquired aplastic anemia (dated by TCRdb to 2016 to 2018). As for the study more broadly: A mean of about 3.2 ug of DNA, ranging from 0.2 to 27.4 ug, was extracted from sorted CD4+ and CD8+ cells. A CD8+CD57+ expansion meant a frequency higher than the mean frequency seen in healthy subjects. Overall study results and their limits: Although 25 to 30 CD8+ CDR3 sequences were shared by patients and controls, these sequences appeared highly expressed in patients and within the immunodominant clones of patients. Between patients and healthy controls, no significant difference in CD8+ Simpson's diversity was found (P=0.060).

Genomic DNA was used as template for profiling of TCR beta VDJ combinations and CDR3 sequences. An Illumina HiSeq 2000 was the platform used for TCR repertoire sequencing. The original pipeline was this. Repertoire assessment relied on Simpson's diversity index, CDR3 size and DJ length profiles, and TRBV/TRBJ rearrangement plots. The most abundant DNA sequence in the deep sequencing data was defined as the immunodominant clone. CDR3 amino acid sequences were checked for sharing across subjects and were also compared against the VDJdb database and published repertoires. TCRdb ran its own pipeline on the public reads, namely fastp trimming at Q25 and MiXCR clone calling, and kept in-frame beta chains. Rows merge per CDR3 protein into single entries with the most common DNA and genes. The V and J calls reflect TCRdb's pipeline rather than the authors' work. This sample gives some 170,000 distinct CDR3 sequences in total; around half of them show up just once. The ten largest clones represent more than 0.95% of the sample.

Including the terminal cysteine and phenylalanine, the CDR3 comprises 15 residues. Only the CDR3 DNA stays, 45 bases, in frame from base 1. CDR1 and CDR2 are read off the germline V gene as SGHVS and FQNEAQ. V has 1 base trimmed and J has 4 bases trimmed; junction bases matching no gene number 4. Flow cytometry had shown CD8+CD57+ cell expansion in the patients selected for sequencing. Severe acquired aplastic anemia was diagnosed in all patients according to International Study of Aplastic Anemia and Agranulocytosis and Camitta criteria. No therapy had been received by the patients at the time of blood sampling. In the study, sorted CD4+ and CD8+ blood T cells from patients with severe aplastic anemia and from healthy subjects underwent deep sequencing of TCR repertoires. Patients were enrolled in the USA under clinicaltrials.gov protocols 00001620, 01623167, 00001397, 00071045, 00081523 and 00961064. Ficoll-Paque density gradient centrifugation was used to isolate peripheral blood mononuclear cells. Before DNA extraction, CD4+ and CD8+ T cells were sorted with FACS or magnetic beads.

Regarding this clonotype: This clone's antigen is unknown. Per-base qualities were not stored, and no clone one base away is much larger.

The chain couples TRBV7-8 to TRBJ2-7, and 10 junctional nucleotides match TRBD2. The sequencing sample was made of sorted CD4+, CD8+, or CD8+CD57+ T cells (not recorded which) from PBMCs. The source of this sequence is a human donor with aplastic anemia. The DNA is as follows: TGTGCCAGCAGCTTAGTGGGACTAGCGAGTTACGAGCAGTACTTC. It codes for CASSLVGLASYEQYF.